These 24 T cell receptor beta chains share one sample of origin, sequenced in a study of technical replicates of blood from a few donors. Some clones are missing from TCRdb's copy, which holds only in-frame ones; the method was immunoSEQ multiplex PCR. The repertoire holds tens of thousands of clones, with 95% to 98% as singletons. The source material was T cells isolated from PBMCs. These receptors all come from a human donor in good health.

The V gene is TRBV13, the J gene TRBJ2-7, with 8 bases matching TRBD2. V lost 2 bases, J lost 2 bases, and 5 bases stayed unmatched. This CDR3 is built from 15 residues. Germline V gene data show CDR1 as PRHDT and CDR2 as FYEKMQ (reference sequence). The DNA of the CDR3 is TGTGCCAGCAGCTTAATCGCGGGAGGCACCTACGAGCAGTACTTC. It is translated as CASSLIAGGTYEQYF.

The chain recombines TRBV28 with TRBJ2-7, with D possibly being TRBD2 (5 bases). V dropped 11 bases and J dropped 2 bases, with 16 bases sitting between them. From germline, CDR1 is MDHEN and CDR2 SYDVKM. There are 13 residues in the CDR3. This CDR3 reads CAGFREDAYEQYF. The CDR3 region has the DNA TGTGCCGGATTCCGGGAAGACGCCTACGAGCAGTACTTC.

This sequence joins TRBV5-1 and TRBJ2-2; 8 nucleotides line up with TRBD1. The CDR3 runs to 15 residues. Germline values: CDR1 SGHRS, CDR2 YFSETQ. V dropped 4 bases and J dropped 5; count of bases not matched to a gene: 7. The CDR3, as DNA: TGCGCCAGCAGCCCCGGGGACAGGATAACCGGGGAGCTGTTTTTT. It yields the protein CASSPGDRITGELFF.

The chain links TRBV19 to TRBJ2-3, with a weak D call TRBD1 (5 bases). The CDR3 runs to 14 residues. The germline V gene has CDR1 LNHDA and CDR2 SQIVND (reference sequence). V lost 3 bases and J lost 1, with 8 bases in between. The CDR3 coding sequence is TGTGCCAGTAGTATTCGACAGCGCACAGATACGCAGTATTTT. Its translation: CASSIRQRTDTQYF.

The chain uses TRBV6-5 and TRBJ1-2, with 10 positions matching TRBD1. Trimming at V came to 5 bases and at J to 6 bases, leaving 9 bases not matched to a gene. The germline CDR1 and CDR2 sequences are MNHEY and SVGAGI. CDR3 length equals 15 residues. This CDR3 is CASSADRGRFHGYTF. The CDR3 region has the DNA TGTGCCAGCAGTGCAGACAGGGGGCGCTTCCATGGCTACACCTTC.

The chain employs TRBV30 and TRBJ1-2; the match to TRBD1 covers 9 bases. The V and J ends lost 0 bases and 8 bases, in that order; junction bases with no gene match: 10. This CDR3 comprises 15 residues. The germline V gene has CDR1 GTSNPN and CDR2 SVGIG (reference sequence). CDR3 nucleotide sequence: TGTGCCTGGAGTGTAGGCCTGACAGGGGGTAAGGGCTACACCTTC. The encoded protein is CAWSVGLTGGKGYTF.

The chain couples TRBV25-1 to TRBJ1-2; D is ambiguous. The CDR3 loop spans 13 amino acids. V lost 6 bases, J lost 0 bases, and 8 bases lay in between. Per germline, CDR1 MGHDK and CDR2 SYGVNS. The CDR3 DNA sequence: TGTGCCAGCAGCCTGGCTTCTAACTATGGCTACACCTTC. Protein: CASSLASNYGYTF.

The V call is TRBV27, the J call TRBJ1-2; maybe TRBD1 (5 bases). This CDR3 has 12 residues. Germline CDR1 is MNHEY and CDR2 is SMNVEV (reference sequence). V was cut by 4 bases and J by 6 bases, with 9 bases left in between. The CDR3 region has the DNA TGTGCCAGCAGTTCAGGGTACGATGGCTACACCTTC. Residues: CASSSGYDGYTF.

The gene calls are TRBV9 and TRBJ2-3; weak D call: TRBD2 (6 bases). The CDR3 runs 13 residues. V lost 5 bases to trimming and J lost 5 bases, with 12 bases between them. The germline V gene encodes CDR1 SGDLS and CDR2 YYNGEE. The CDR3 protein is CASRAGREDTQYF. CDR3 DNA: TGTGCCAGCAGGGCGGGAAGGGAAGATACGCAGTATTTT. The variable domain in full, with the rest retrieved from reference TRBV9 and TRBJ2-3, is DSGVTQTPKHLITATGQRVTLRCSPRSGDLSVYWYQQSLDQGLQFLIQYYNGEERAKGNILERFSAQQFPDLHSELNLSSLELGDSALYFCASRAGREDTQYFGPGTRLTVL.

This clone came up once. The chain is built from TRBV11-3 and TRBJ2-2; tentative D call: TRBD2 (5 bases). Trimming removed 1 base at V and 0 bases at J, with 6 bases between. This CDR3 is built from 15 residues. Germline V gives CDR1 SGHNT, CDR2 YENEEA. CDR3 residues: CASSLGLTNTGELFF. The CDR3 region has the DNA TGTGCCAGCAGCTTAGGACTAACGAACACCGGGGAGCTGTTTTTT. The full variable domain, completed using reference TRBV11-3 and TRBJ2-2, is EAGVVQSPRYKIIEKKQPVAFWCNPISGHNTLYWYLQNLGQGPELLIRYENEEAVDDSQLPKDRFSAERLKGVDSTLKIQPAELGDSAVYLCASSLGLTNTGELFFGEGSRLTVL.

This sequence joins TRBV21-1 and TRBJ2-7; whether TRBD2, the table's D call, matches the DNA was not checked. TRBV21-1 is a documented pseudogene. The CDR3 runs to 13 residues. This CDR3 is CASGRERFHEQYF. Here the CDR3 DNA reads TGTGCCAGCGGGCGGGAGAGATTCCACGAGCAGTACTTC.

The DNA for the CDR3 is TGTGCCACCAGCAGAGATCAGAGGAAAGGCTACACCTTC. The encoded protein is CATSRDQRKGYTF. This rearrangement joins TRBV15 to TRBJ1-2; D gene uncertain. The CDR3 covers 13 residues. The germline V and J ends were trimmed by 0 bases and 8 bases, with 10 bases remaining between them. In germline, CDR1 is LNHNV, CDR2 YYDKDF (reference sequence).

The V and J genes are TRBV30 and TRBJ1-3; 8 bases are shared with TRBD1. Looked up from germline, CDR1 is GTSNPN and CDR2 is SVGIG (reference sequence). Trimming took 1 base from V and 1 from J; bases not matched to a gene: 3. The CDR3 sequence is 15 residues long. CDR3 sequence (DNA): TGTGCCTGGAGTGGGACAGGGTGGTCTGGAAACACCATATATTTT. Its protein product is CAWSGTGWSGNTIYF.

V is TRBV19 and J is TRBJ2-7; D may be TRBD2 (5 bases). CDR1 and CDR2 (germline): LNHDA, SQIVND (reference sequence). CDR3 length: 15 amino acids. The V gene lost 5 bases and the J gene lost 5 bases, with 19 bases spanning the gap. Here the CDR3 reads CASSSGPRVRDEQYF. The CDR3 DNA sequence: TGTGCCAGTAGTTCAGGACCGAGGGTTAGGGACGAGCAGTACTTC.

The chain is built from TRBV7-8 and TRBJ2-1; 11 bases line up with TRBD2. The trim removed 0 bases at V and 0 bases at J, leaving 10 bases unmatched. Germline CDR1 SGHVS, CDR2 FQNEAQ. This CDR3 region has 20 residues. The CDR3 sequence is CASSLAPGLAVISSYNEQFF. As DNA, the CDR3 is TGTGCCAGCAGCTTAGCCCCGGGACTAGCGGTAATAAGCTCCTACAATGAGCAGTTCTTC.

The rearrangement links TRBV5-6 to TRBJ2-3; TRBD2 matches at 12 bases. The J segment lost 5 bases and the V segment lost 1 base, leaving 11 bases of the junction unmatched. This CDR3 has 18 amino acids. The germline CDR1 and CDR2 sequences are SGHDT and YYEEEE. The CDR3 nucleotides are TGTGCCAGCAGCTTGCGGGGTCTAGCGGGAGGGTATGGAGATACGCAGTATTTT. Translated: CASSLRGLAGGYGDTQYF.

This chain connects TRBV5-1 to TRBJ2-2; 8 nucleotides agree with TRBD2. V lost 1 base and J lost 5; bases outside the gene matches: 4. Germline-derived CDR1 and CDR2 are SGHRS and YFSETQ. The CDR3 is 15 residues long. The CDR3 region is CASSLQVAGTGELFF. The CDR3 region has the DNA TGCGCCAGCAGCTTGCAGGTAGCGGGAACCGGGGAGCTGTTTTTT.

This clone has just one count. The chain carries TRBV6-1 and TRBJ2-3; 8 positions match TRBD2. J was trimmed by 3 bases and V by 8 bases; bases with no gene match: 7. CDR3 length: 14 residues. Germline CDR1 and CDR2: MNHNS and SASEGT. The CDR3 coding sequence is TGTGCCAGCGCCAGCGGGAGAGGAACAGATACGCAGTATTTT. As protein: CASASGRGTDTQYF.

The rearrangement links TRBV19 to TRBJ1-4, with D possibly matching TRBD1 (6 bases). The germline V gene has CDR1 LNHDA and CDR2 SQIVND (reference sequence). The CDR3 spans 13 residues. Trimming cost V 7 bases and J 6 bases, with 12 bases left between them. This chain's CDR3 is CASKGRGYEKLFF. The CDR3 DNA reads TGTGCCAGTAAGGGCAGGGGATATGAAAAACTGTTTTTT.

This chain joins TRBV4-3 and TRBJ2-1, with 11 bases fitting TRBD2. CDR3 length: 16 residues. Trimming at V came to 1 base and at J to 9 bases, leaving 8 bases not matched to a gene. Germline-derived CDR1 and CDR2 are LGHNA and YSLEER. CDR3 DNA: TGCGCCAGCAGCCAAGTACTAGCGGGAGAGGACGCTGAGCAGTTCTTC. Its protein is CASSQVLAGEDAEQFF.

The chain carries TRBV4-1 and TRBJ1-1; no definite D call. The CDR3 totals 12 residues. Germline CDR1 reads MGHRA; CDR2 reads YSYEKL. The ends were cut back, 3 bases at V and 2 bases at J, with 4 bases in the middle. CDR3 sequence (DNA): TGCGCCAGCAGCCACAGAAACACTGAAGCTTTCTTT. This translates into CASSHRNTEAFF.

This chain uses TRBV7-6 with TRBJ1-2, with 9 bases lining up with TRBD1. The CDR3 length is 11 residues. Germline V gene sequence: CDR1 SGHVS, CDR2 FNYEAQ. V was pared by 8 bases and J by 5 bases, with 0 bases of the junction left unmatched. The CDR3 loop is CASGTGYGYTF. The CDR3 DNA is TGTGCCAGCGGGACAGGGTATGGCTACACCTTC.

The genes are TRBV5-5 and TRBJ2-1, with D hard to call. This CDR3 region has 14 residues. Per germline, CDR1 SGHKS and CDR2 YYEKEE (reference sequence). V was pared by 3 bases and J by 0 bases, with 7 bases between. The CDR3 reads CASSSLSSYNEQFF. The CDR3 bases are TGTGCCAGCAGCTCCCTTAGCTCCTACAATGAGCAGTTCTTC.

The CDR3 region is CASFRNEQFF. Written as DNA, the CDR3 is TGTGCCAGCTTTCGGAATGAGCAGTTCTTC. The chain employs TRBV28 and TRBJ2-1; D gene uncertain. Germline-derived CDR1 and CDR2 are MDHEN and SYDVKM. CDR3 length: 10 residues. Trimming pared 8 bases from V and 7 bases from J, leaving 6 bases between.